The clone carrying this TCR beta chain was found many times. Its antigen is unidentified. Time point specified: patch test 3, about 24 weeks after DPC sensitization. The treatment is: therapeutic diphenylcyclopropenone sensitization with weekly scalp DPC. The starting material, unfractionated whole blood, was used for total RNA extraction. The V segment lost 8 bases and the J segment 4 bases; nucleotides outside the gene matches: 3. CDR3 length: 12 amino acids. CDR1 is GTSNPN, CDR2 SVGIG, per germline (reference sequence). TCRdb re-called the RACE reads with MiXCR, one entry per CDR3 protein. The sample holds under 50,000 distinct CDR3 sequences, more than 9% seen once. This record belongs to a study of human T cells and chemical hapten exposure. Turning to the study itself: 2% DPC was applied to 2 cm by 2 cm of upper inner arm skin for sensitization. Study-level results: Alopecia was present in the donors, so their immune response may differ from healthy people's. Patch test score rose with PT1 expanded TCR count, significant at thresholds 8, 16 and 32, not 4. In comparison with controls, expanded TCRs gave rise to a significantly larger number of large CDR3 similarity clusters.

Specimen: whole blood, collected in connection with sensitization to the hapten diphenylcyclopropenone (DPC). This TCR derives from a man aged 45 to 65 with alopecia areata. Some clones in this sample may be carry-over from other donors' samples. V gene TRBV30 combines with J gene TRBJ2-7, with 12 nucleotides matching TRBD1. CDR3 sequence reads: CAGTGGSYEQYF. CDR3 bases: TGTGCCGGGACAGGGGGCTCGTACGAGCAGTACTTC.